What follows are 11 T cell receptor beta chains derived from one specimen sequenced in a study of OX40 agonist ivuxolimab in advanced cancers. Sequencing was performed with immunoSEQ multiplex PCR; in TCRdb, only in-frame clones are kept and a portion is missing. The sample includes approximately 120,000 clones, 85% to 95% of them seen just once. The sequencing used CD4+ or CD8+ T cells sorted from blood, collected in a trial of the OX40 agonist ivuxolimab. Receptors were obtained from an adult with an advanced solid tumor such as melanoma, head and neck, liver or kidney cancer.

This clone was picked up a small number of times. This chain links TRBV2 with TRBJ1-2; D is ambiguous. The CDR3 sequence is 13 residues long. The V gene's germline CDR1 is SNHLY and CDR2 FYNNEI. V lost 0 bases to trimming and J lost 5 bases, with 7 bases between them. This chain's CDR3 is CASSEASSYGYTF. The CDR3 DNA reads TGTGCCAGCAGTGAAGCGAGTTCGTATGGCTACACCTTC.

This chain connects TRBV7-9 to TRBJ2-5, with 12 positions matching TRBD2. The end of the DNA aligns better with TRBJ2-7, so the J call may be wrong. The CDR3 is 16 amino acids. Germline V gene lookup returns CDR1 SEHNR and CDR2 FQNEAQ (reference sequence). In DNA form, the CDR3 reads TGTGCCAGCAGCCCCATCGGACTAGCGGGAAACTACGAGCAGTACTTC. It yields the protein CASSPIGLAGNYEQYF.

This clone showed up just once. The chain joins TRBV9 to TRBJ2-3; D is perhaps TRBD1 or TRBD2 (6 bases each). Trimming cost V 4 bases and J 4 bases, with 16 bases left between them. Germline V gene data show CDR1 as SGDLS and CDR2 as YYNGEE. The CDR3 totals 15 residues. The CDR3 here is CASSSHRGRADTQYF. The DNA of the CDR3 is TGTGCCAGCAGCTCCCACCGGGGGCGCGCAGATACGCAGTATTTT. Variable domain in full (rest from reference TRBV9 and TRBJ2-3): DSGVTQTPKHLITATGQRVTLRCSPRSGDLSVYWYQQSLDQGLQFLIQYYNGEERAKGNILERFSAQQFPDLHSELNLSSLELGDSALYFCASSSHRGRADTQYFGPGTRLTVL.

CDR3 bases: TGCGCCAGCAGCGTCCGGGAACCCTGGGGCTATGGCTACACCTTC. Amino acids: CASSVREPWGYGYTF. The chain has TRBV5-1 and TRBJ1-2; D not certain. The V gene's germline CDR1 is SGHRS and CDR2 YFSETQ. The CDR3 covers 15 residues. V lost 4 bases to trimming and J lost 4 bases, with 17 bases between them.

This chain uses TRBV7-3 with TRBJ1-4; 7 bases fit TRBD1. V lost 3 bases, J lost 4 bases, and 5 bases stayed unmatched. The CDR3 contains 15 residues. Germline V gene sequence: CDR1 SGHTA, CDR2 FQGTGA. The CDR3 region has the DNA TGTGCCAGCAGCTTGACAGGGACCCTTAATGAAAAACTGTTTTTT. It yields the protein CASSLTGTLNEKLFF.

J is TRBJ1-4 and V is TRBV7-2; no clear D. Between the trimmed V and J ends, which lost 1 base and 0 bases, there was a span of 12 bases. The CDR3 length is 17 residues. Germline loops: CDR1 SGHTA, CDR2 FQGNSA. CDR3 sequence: CASSLGPWRATNEKLFF. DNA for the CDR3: TGTGCCAGCAGCTTAGGGCCATGGCGGGCAACTAATGAAAAACTGTTTTTT.

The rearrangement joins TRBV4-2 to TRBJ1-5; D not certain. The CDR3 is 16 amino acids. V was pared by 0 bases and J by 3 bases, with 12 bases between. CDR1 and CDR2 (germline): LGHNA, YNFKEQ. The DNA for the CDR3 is TGTGCCAGCAGCCAAGATCTGCAGTCACTCAATCAGCCCCAGCATTTT. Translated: CASSQDLQSLNQPQHF.

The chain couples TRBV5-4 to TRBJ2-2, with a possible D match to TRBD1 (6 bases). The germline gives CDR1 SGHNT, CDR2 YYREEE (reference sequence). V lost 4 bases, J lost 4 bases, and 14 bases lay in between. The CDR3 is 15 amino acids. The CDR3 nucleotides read TGTGCCAGCAGCCCACAGGGAATTCGCACCGGGGAGCTGTTTTTT. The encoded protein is CASSPQGIRTGELFF.

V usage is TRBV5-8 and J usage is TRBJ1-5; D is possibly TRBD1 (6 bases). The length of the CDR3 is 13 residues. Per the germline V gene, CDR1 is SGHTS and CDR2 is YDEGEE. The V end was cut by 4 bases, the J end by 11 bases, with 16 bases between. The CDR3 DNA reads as TGTGCCAGCAGCCGCCCAGGGGTCACGGCCCAGCATTTT. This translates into CASSRPGVTAQHF.

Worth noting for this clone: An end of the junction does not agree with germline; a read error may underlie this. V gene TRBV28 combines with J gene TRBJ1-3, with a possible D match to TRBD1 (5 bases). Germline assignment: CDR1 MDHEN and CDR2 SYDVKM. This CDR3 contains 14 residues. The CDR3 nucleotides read TGTGGCAGCAAAAGGGGAAGACGAGGAAACACCATATATTTT. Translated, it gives CGSKRGRRGNTIYF.

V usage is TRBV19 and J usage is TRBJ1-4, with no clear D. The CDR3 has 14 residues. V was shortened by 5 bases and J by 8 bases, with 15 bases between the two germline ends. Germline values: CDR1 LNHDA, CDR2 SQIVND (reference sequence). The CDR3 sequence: CASSAVWGMEKLFF. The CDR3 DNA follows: TGTGCCAGTAGTGCGGTTTGGGGTATGGAAAAACTGTTTTTT. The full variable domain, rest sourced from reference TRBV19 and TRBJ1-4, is DGGITQSPKYLFRKEGQNVTLSCEQNLNHDAMYWYRQDPGQGLRLIYYSQIVNDFQKGDIAEGYSVSREKKESFPLTVTSAQKNPTAFYLCASSAVWGMEKLFFGSGTQLSVL.